Listed below are T cell receptor beta chains from one sample, sequenced in a study of human T cells and chemical hapten exposure. TCRdb re-called the 5' RACE reads with MiXCR, one entry per CDR3 protein. The sample carries about 110,000 distinct CDR3 sequences, 15% to 20% recorded once. The receptors stem from a human donor in good health. Both conserved end residues are part of each CDR3. D genes are given only for firm matches. Clone size, where shown, is once, few, many, or a class for clones that have expanded.

abundance: few; d_gene: TRBD1; j_gene: TRBJ1-2; v_gene: TRBV11-2; CDR3aa: CASSLAGQTLYGYTF; CDR3nt: TGTGCCAGCAGCTTAGCGGGACAGACCCTCTATGGCTACACCTTC
abundance: few; d_gene: NA; j_gene: TRBJ1-6; v_gene: TRBV10-3; CDR3aa: CATLPDSTTGPLHF; CDR3nt: TGTGCCACCCTCCCGGACTCCACCACGGGACCCCTCCACTTT
abundance: NA; d_gene: TRBD1; j_gene: TRBJ1-2; v_gene: TRBV7-8; CDR3aa: CASSLVFSDRAGGYTF; CDR3nt: TGTGCCAGCAGCTTAGTGTTCTCCGACAGGGCTGGCGGCTACACCTTC
abundance: NA; d_gene: NA; j_gene: TRBJ1-5; v_gene: TRBV3-1; CDR3aa: CASSHRAVNNQPQHF; CDR3nt: TGTGCCAGCAGCCACAGGGCCGTAAACAATCAGCCCCAGCATTTT
abundance: few; d_gene: NA; j_gene: TRBJ2-6; v_gene: TRBV11-2; CDR3aa: CASSLGSSGANVLTF; CDR3nt: TGTGCCAGCAGCTTAGGAAGCTCTGGGGCCAACGTCCTGACTTTC
abundance: NA; d_gene: TRBD2; j_gene: TRBJ2-7; v_gene: TRBV6-6; CDR3aa: CASSYPQTGGNYEQYF; CDR3nt: TGTGCCAGCAGTTACCCCCAGACGGGAGGGAACTACGAGCAGTACTTC
abundance: NA; d_gene: NA; j_gene: TRBJ1-3; v_gene: TRBV7-2; CDR3aa: CASSPLGWTASSGNTIYF; CDR3nt: TGTGCCAGCAGCCCCCTTGGATGGACGGCAAGCTCTGGAAACACCATATATTTT
abundance: NA; d_gene: NA; j_gene: TRBJ2-2; v_gene: TRBV20-1; CDR3aa: CSAVWGWNTGELFF; CDR3nt: TGCAGTGCGGTCTGGGGCTGGAACACCGGGGAGCTGTTTTTT
abundance: few; d_gene: NA; j_gene: TRBJ1-1; v_gene: TRBV12-3/TRBV12-4; CDR3aa: CASRPRRGVTEAFF; CDR3nt: TGTGCCAGCAGACCTCGTAGAGGGGTCACTGAAGCTTTCTTT
abundance: NA; d_gene: NA; j_gene: TRBJ1-6; v_gene: TRBV5-4; CDR3aa: CASSLGGSSNSPLHF; CDR3nt: TGTGCCAGCAGCTTGGGTGGCAGCTCTAATTCACCCCTCCACTTT
abundance: NA; d_gene: NA; j_gene: TRBJ1-4; v_gene: TRBV10-3; CDR3aa: CAIRGGTNEKLFF; CDR3nt: TGTGCCATCAGGGGGGGAACTAATGAAAAACTGTTTTTT
abundance: NA; d_gene: TRBD1; j_gene: TRBJ2-3; v_gene: TRBV5-1; CDR3aa: CASTQDRASTDTQYF; CDR3nt: TGCGCCAGCACCCAGGACAGGGCGAGCACAGATACGCAGTATTTT
abundance: NA; d_gene: NA; j_gene: TRBJ2-1; v_gene: TRBV3-1; CDR3aa: CASSQPSDYNEQFF; CDR3nt: TGTGCCAGCAGCCAGCCTAGCGACTACAATGAGCAGTTCTTC
abundance: few; d_gene: NA; j_gene: TRBJ2-7; v_gene: TRBV27; CDR3aa: CASSPRSSYEQYF; CDR3nt: TGTGCCAGCAGTCCCAGGAGCTCCTACGAGCAGTACTTC
abundance: NA; d_gene: NA; j_gene: TRBJ2-2; v_gene: TRBV14; CDR3aa: CASSQGLVGTGELFF; CDR3nt: TGTGCCAGCAGCCAAGGACTAGTTGGAACCGGGGAGCTGTTTTTT
abundance: few; d_gene: TRBD2; j_gene: TRBJ2-4; v_gene: TRBV7-9; CDR3aa: CASSLVQGGLDRAKNIQYF; CDR3nt: TGTGCCAGCAGCTTAGTGCAGGGAGGGTTGGATCGGGCCAAAAACATTCAGTACTTC
abundance: few; d_gene: NA; j_gene: TRBJ2-3; v_gene: TRBV5-4; CDR3aa: CASSSAGDTQYF; CDR3nt: TGTGCCAGCAGCTCAGCGGGAGATACGCAGTATTTT
abundance: NA; d_gene: NA; j_gene: TRBJ2-7; v_gene: TRBV11-2; CDR3aa: CASSFGSNYEQYF; CDR3nt: TGTGCCAGCAGCTTCGGGTCCAACTACGAGCAGTACTTC
abundance: medium-sized; d_gene: NA; j_gene: TRBJ1-5; v_gene: TRBV19; CDR3aa: CASSIRLDGHLDYQPQHF; CDR3nt: TGTGCCAGTAGTATAAGGCTCGACGGCCATTTGGATTATCAGCCCCAGCATTTT
abundance: few; d_gene: TRBD2; j_gene: TRBJ2-5; v_gene: TRBV20-1; CDR3aa: CSARDPSGREILGETQYF; CDR3nt: TGCAGTGCTAGAGACCCTAGCGGGAGGGAGATTCTGGGAGAGACCCAGTACTTC
abundance: NA; d_gene: TRBD2; j_gene: TRBJ2-5; v_gene: TRBV6-5; CDR3aa: CASKGGAGGGGTQYF; CDR3nt: TGTGCCTCCAAAGGCGGTGCGGGAGGCGGGGGGACCCAGTACTTC
abundance: NA; d_gene: NA; j_gene: TRBJ1-1; v_gene: TRBV27; CDR3aa: CASSPRDGPRDTEAFF; CDR3nt: TGTGCCAGCAGTCCTAGGGACGGTCCCAGGGACACTGAAGCTTTCTTT
abundance: few; d_gene: NA; j_gene: TRBJ1-3; v_gene: TRBV5-6; CDR3aa: CASSLFYRTAQGNTIYF; CDR3nt: TGTGCCAGCAGCTTGTTCTATAGGACAGCTCAAGGAAACACCATATATTTT
abundance: NA; d_gene: TRBD2; j_gene: TRBJ2-3; v_gene: TRBV4-2; CDR3aa: CASSQGERERIDTQYF; CDR3nt: TGTGCCAGCAGCCAAGGAGAGCGGGAGAGGATAGATACGCAGTATTTT
abundance: NA; d_gene: TRBD1; j_gene: TRBJ1-6; v_gene: TRBV28; CDR3aa: CASRPGTGWKENSPLHF; CDR3nt: TGTGCCAGCAGACCCGGGACAGGGTGGAAGGAGAATTCACCCCTCCACTTT
abundance: NA; d_gene: TRBD2; j_gene: TRBJ2-1; v_gene: TRBV11-2; CDR3aa: CASSRASGRASYEQFF; CDR3nt: TGTGCCAGCAGTAGAGCTAGCGGGAGGGCGAGTTATGAGCAGTTCTTC
abundance: NA; d_gene: NA; j_gene: TRBJ1-2; v_gene: TRBV28; CDR3aa: CASSSPNYGYTF; CDR3nt: TGTGCCAGCAGTTCCCCCAACTATGGCTACACCTTC